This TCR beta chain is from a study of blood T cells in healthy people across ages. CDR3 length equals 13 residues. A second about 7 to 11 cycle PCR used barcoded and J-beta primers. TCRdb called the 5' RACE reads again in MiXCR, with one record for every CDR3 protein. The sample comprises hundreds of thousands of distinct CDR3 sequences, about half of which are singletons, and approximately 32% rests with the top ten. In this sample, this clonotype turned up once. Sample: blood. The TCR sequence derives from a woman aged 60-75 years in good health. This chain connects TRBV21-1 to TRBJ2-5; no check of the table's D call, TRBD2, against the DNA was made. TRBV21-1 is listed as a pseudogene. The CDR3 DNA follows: TGTGCCACGAGGGCAGGTCTACAGAATGAGCAGTACTTC. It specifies CATRAGLQNEQYF.